This paragraph reports one TCR beta chain. Its antigen is not yet known. Per-base qualities were not stored, and no clone one base away is much larger. This specimen comes from a study of T cell changes during pregnancy in multiple sclerosis (dated by TCRdb to between 2019 and 2020). At the level of the whole study: Changes in the T cell repertoire over the course of pregnancy were examined in this study in women with multiple sclerosis.

The method behind the library was the immunoSEQ multiplex PCR assay. Not all clones reach the TCRdb copy of this immuneACCESS table, which keeps in-frame sequences only. Checked studies attribute under half of the gap to unresolved V genes and leave the rest unexplained. Present in this sample are tens of thousands of clones, roughly 91% of which were seen just once. The biggest ten clones account for roughly 1.4% of the sample. Including the terminal cysteine and phenylalanine, the CDR3 comprises 14 residues. The entry retains the CDR3 DNA only, 42 bases that are in frame from base 1. In the germline V gene, CDR1 corresponds to SGHRS and CDR2 to YFSETQ. Trimming at the junction amounts to 6 bases on V and 8 bases on J, and the germline ends lie 18 bases apart.

The chain couples TRBV5-1 to TRBJ1-3; matching of 5 bases hints at TRBD1 as the D gene. The specimen was peripheral blood, collected in the third trimester of pregnancy. The source is a female donor with multiple sclerosis, enrolled in a pregnancy study. Read as DNA, the sequence is TGCGCCAGCACCCTTAATGGGGCAAGTGACACCATATATTTT. Its protein product is CASTLNGASDTIYF.